The sequence of this T cell receptor beta chain was determined in a study of control samples from healthy donors and cancer patients (dated by TCRdb to the early 2020s). Library preparation used the immunoSEQ multiplex PCR assay. TCRdb obtained this table from immuneACCESS and retained in-frame rearrangements with V and J assigned. These tables miss some clones; where compared with another copy, unresolved V genes account for less than half of the shortfall, and the remainder is unexplained. The sample data list roughly 88,000 clones, and roughly 91% of these were observed just once. 17% of the sample goes to the ten largest clones. Points on this clone: Its cognate antigen has yet to be identified. No base-level quality is on record; no much larger clone is a single base apart.

Its CDR3 holds 15 amino acids, cysteine through phenylalanine. The sequence is cut down to CDR3 DNA, 45 bases in frame from base 1. V is pared back by 6 bases and J by 0 bases, with 12 bases lying between the germline termini. For CDR1 and CDR2, the germline V gene lists KGHSH and LQKENI. The receptor's source is a man in his fifties or sixties in good health. Sequenced: blood. The chain couples TRBV18 to TRBJ1-3; the D gene is possibly TRBD1, with 6 bases matching. The base sequence is TGTGCCAGCTCGCCCGTACAGGGCTCTGGAAACACCATATATTTT. Translated, this is CASSPVQGSGNTIYF.